Sequencing of this TCR beta chain was carried out in a study of T cell clones after liver transplantation. Study in general: A pre-transplant mixed lymphocyte reaction with TCRbeta sequencing defined graft-donor-reactive clones followed in post-transplant blood. General study points: Compared with third party-reactive sequences, donor-reactive ones declined more, independent of withdrawal success. Migration into the graft, not deletion, may explain lost graft donor-reactive T cells.

Only in-frame clones appear in the TCRdb table, and some are missing; sequencing was by immunoSEQ multiplex PCR. The sample records about 21,000 clones, about 94% being singletons. Notes on this clone: Its specificity is not known.

CDR3 length: 13 amino acids. The ends were cut back, 3 bases at V and 1 base at J, with 5 bases in the middle. From germline, CDR1 is SEHNR and CDR2 FQNEAQ (reference sequence). The receptor's source is a human patient who received a liver transplant. The graft donor may have given rise to some T cells. This sample comprised CD8+ T cells from blood, obtained around 27 months after liver transplant. V is TRBV7-9 and J is TRBJ2-3; no reliable D call. CDR3 protein: CASSFQRTDTQYF. CDR3 bases: TGTGCCAGCAGCTTTCAACGCACAGATACGCAGTATTTT.